Below, 16 T cell receptor beta chains from the same sample are listed, as sequenced in a study of shared clonotypes between healthy human individuals. CD45RO-negative, CCR7-selected cells formed the naive CD8 fraction, which excluded terminally differentiated effector memory CD45RA+ cells. Generated by immunoSEQ multiplex PCR, the TCRdb table keeps only in-frame clones and is missing some. The data hold under 2,000,000 clones, with about 95% observed a single time. The sequenced sample was naive CD8+ T cells sorted from blood. Receptor source: a young man in good health.

The chain recombines TRBV10-3 with TRBJ2-5, with D perhaps assigned TRBD1 or TRBD2 (5 bases each). This CDR3 is 13 amino acids long. Trimming cost V 8 bases and J 4 bases, with 14 bases left between them. The germline V gene encodes CDR1 ENHRY and CDR2 SYGVKD. The CDR3 DNA sequence: TGTGCCATCGGGCCGGAGAGGGGAGAGACCCAGTACTTC. Protein sequence: CAIGPERGETQYF.

The chain combines TRBV7-6 with TRBJ2-5, with D possibly matching TRBD1 (6 bases). This CDR3 comprises 15 residues. V was trimmed by 2 bases and J by 6 bases, leaving 16 bases between them. Germline V CDR1 and CDR2: SGHVS, FNYEAQ. The CDR3 bases are TGTGCCAGCAGCTTAACTACAGGGACGGTAAAGACCCAGTACTTC. It encodes CASSLTTGTVKTQYF.

This clone appeared a single time. For the CDR3, the DNA is TGTGCCAGCAGGGCCGGGATCAATGATCAGCCCCAGCATTTT. Amino acids: CASRAGINDQPQHF. V and J are TRBV6-5 and TRBJ1-5; D is unresolved. The CDR3 contains 14 residues. V was pared by 6 bases and J by 5 bases, with 14 bases between. Germline V gives CDR1 MNHEY, CDR2 SVGAGI.

V and J are TRBV30 and TRBJ1-2; D is ambiguous. V was pared by 5 bases and J by 4 bases, with 8 bases between. CDR3 length: 11 amino acids. Germline V gene data show CDR1 as GTSNPN and CDR2 as SVGIG (reference sequence). The CDR3 nucleotides read TGTGCCTGGTACTGGGGCTATGGCTACACCTTC. Translation: CAWYWGYGYTF.

The chain employs TRBV6-6 and TRBJ1-6; D gene ambiguous. Trimming left V 7 bases short and J 2 bases short, with 12 bases between. The CDR3 has 15 residues. Germline values: CDR1 MNHNY, CDR2 SVGAGI (reference sequence). CDR3 sequence (DNA): TGTGCCAGCAACCCGAGATCTACCTATAATTCACCCCTCCACTTT. The encoded protein is CASNPRSTYNSPLHF.

The V call is TRBV27, the J call TRBJ2-2; D is unresolved. This CDR3 is 14 amino acids long. The V end lost 3 bases, the J end lost 4 bases, and 9 bases lay between the germline ends. Germline-derived CDR1 and CDR2 are MNHEY and SMNVEV (reference sequence). The CDR3 spells CASSFTTGTGELFF. CDR3 in DNA: TGTGCCAGCAGTTTTACAACGGGCACCGGGGAGCTGTTTTTT.

The V and J genes are TRBV4-3 and TRBJ2-1; 7 nucleotides agree with TRBD2. V lost 3 bases, J lost 7 bases, and 9 bases stayed unmatched. The CDR3 contains 15 residues. Germline V gives CDR1 LGHNA, CDR2 YSLEER. CDR3 region: CASSHLPGLLNEQFF. CDR3 DNA sequence: TGCGCCAGCAGCCACCTACCGGGACTATTGAATGAGCAGTTCTTC.

This sequence joins TRBV7-8 and TRBJ2-7; D is ambiguous. Germline lookup yields CDR1 SGHVS and CDR2 FQNEAQ. This CDR3 spans 11 amino acids. The V end lost 6 bases, the J end lost 2 bases, and 5 bases lay between the germline ends. CDR3 coding DNA: TGTGCCAGCAGACTAACCTACGAGCAGTACTTC. Protein: CASRLTYEQYF.

The V and J genes are TRBV11-2 and TRBJ2-3; 10 positions match TRBD2. CDR3 length equals 16 residues. Germline V lookup: CDR1 SGHAT, CDR2 FQNNGV. The V segment lost 1 base and the J segment 3 bases; nucleotides outside the gene matches: 4. CDR3 sequence: CASSLGAGGVTDTQYF. CDR3 in DNA: TGTGCCAGCAGCTTAGGAGCGGGAGGGGTTACAGATACGCAGTATTTT.

Comments on this clone: Other DNA sequences in the sample encode the same CDR3. This chain uses TRBV19 with TRBJ1-5; the D is unclear. V was shortened by 3 bases and J by 2 bases, with 8 bases between the two germline ends. The germline V gene has CDR1 LNHDA and CDR2 SQIVND (reference sequence). The CDR3 consists of 14 residues. The CDR3 here is CASSIPGGNQPQHF. CDR3 bases: TGTGCCAGTAGTATCCCTGGGGGCAATCAGCCCCAGCATTTT.

V usage is TRBV29-1 and J usage is TRBJ2-7; perhaps TRBD2 as D (6 bases). The CDR3 consists of 13 residues. CDR1 is SQVTM and CDR2 is ANQGSEA in the germline V gene. Trimming shortened V by 7 bases and J by 0 bases, and 13 bases separated the two germline ends. The CDR3 here is CSGRDSDSYEQYF. CDR3 in DNA: TGCAGCGGTCGGGACTCGGACTCCTACGAGCAGTACTTC.

This CDR3 is CASSKGTGYNSPLHF. The CDR3 DNA is TGTGCCAGCAGCAAGGGGACAGGCTATAATTCACCCCTCCACTTT. J is TRBJ1-6 and V is TRBV7-6, with 8 nucleotides matching TRBD1. Germline values: CDR1 SGHVS, CDR2 FNYEAQ. Losses at the gene ends were 5 bases for V and 3 bases for J; bases not matched to a gene: 3. The CDR3 is made up of 15 amino acids. Full variable domain (rest looked up from reference TRBV7-6 and TRBJ1-6): GAGVSQSPRYKVTKRGQDVALRCDPISGHVSLYWYRQALGQGPEFLTYFNYEAQQDKSGLPNDRFSAERPEGSISTLTIQRTEQRDSAMYRCASSKGTGYNSPLHFGNGTRLTVT.

In regard to this clone: At the DNA level, this CDR3 is encoded by other sequences in the same sample as well. The V and J genes are TRBV9 and TRBJ1-1, with D possibly being TRBD1 (6 bases). CDR1 is SGDLS and CDR2 is YYNGEE in the germline V gene. The CDR3 covers 13 residues. V was trimmed by 5 bases and J by 4 bases, leaving 12 bases between them. CDR3 sequence: CASSEGGGTEAFF. CDR3 nucleotide sequence: TGTGCCAGCAGTGAGGGAGGGGGCACTGAAGCTTTCTTT.

V gene TRBV7-9 combines with J gene TRBJ2-7; 12 bases agree with TRBD2. The CDR3 covers 16 residues. After removal of 5 bases from V and 4 bases from J, the junction contained 9 bases not matched to a gene. Germline-derived CDR1 and CDR2 are SEHNR and FQNEAQ (reference sequence). As DNA, the CDR3 is TGTGCCAGCAGCCCCGGGACTAGCGGGCCTGGTTACGAGCAGTACTTC. It yields the protein CASSPGTSGPGYEQYF. Together with reference TRBV7-9 and TRBJ2-7, the CDR3 gives the full variable domain: DTGVSQNPRHKITKRGQNVTFRCDPISEHNRLYWYRQTLGQGPEFLTYFQNEAQLEKSRLLSDRFSAERPKGSFSTLEIQRTEQGDSAMYLCASSPGTSGPGYEQYFGPGTRLTVT.

The chain's CDR3 is CASSLNPSNQPQHF. DNA of the CDR3: TGTGCCAGCAGCTTGAATCCTAGCAATCAGCCCCAGCATTTT. The rearrangement joins TRBV7-6 to TRBJ1-5; no definite D call. V was shortened by 3 bases and J by 0 bases, with 6 bases between the two germline ends. Germline CDR1 reads SGHVS; CDR2 reads FNYEAQ. The CDR3 sequence is 14 residues long.

The chain carries TRBV7-2 and TRBJ2-7; D call uncertain. The CDR3 covers 13 residues. The V gene's germline CDR1 is SGHTA and CDR2 FQGNSA. V was clipped by 4 bases and J by 2 bases, with 9 bases between them. The CDR3 here is CASSYGSPYEQYF. In DNA, the CDR3 is TGTGCCAGCAGCTACGGATCTCCCTACGAGCAGTACTTC.